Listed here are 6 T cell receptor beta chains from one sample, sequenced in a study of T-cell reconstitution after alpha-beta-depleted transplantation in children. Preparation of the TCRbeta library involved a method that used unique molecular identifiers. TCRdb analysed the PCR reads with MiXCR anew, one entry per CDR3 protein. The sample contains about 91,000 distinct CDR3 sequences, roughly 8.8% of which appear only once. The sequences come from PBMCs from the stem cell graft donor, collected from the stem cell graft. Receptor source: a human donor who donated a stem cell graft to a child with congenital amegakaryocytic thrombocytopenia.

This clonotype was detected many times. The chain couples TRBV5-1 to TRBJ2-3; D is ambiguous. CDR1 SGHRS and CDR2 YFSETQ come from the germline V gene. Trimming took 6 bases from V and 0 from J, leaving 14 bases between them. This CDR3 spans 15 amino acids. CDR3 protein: CASKWGGISTDTQYF. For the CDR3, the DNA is TGCGCCAGCAAGTGGGGTGGGATAAGCACAGATACGCAGTATTTT.

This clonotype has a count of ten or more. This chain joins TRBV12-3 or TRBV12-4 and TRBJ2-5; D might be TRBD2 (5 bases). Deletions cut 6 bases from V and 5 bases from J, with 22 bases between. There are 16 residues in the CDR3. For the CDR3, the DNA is TGTGCCAGCAGCCCCTCCCTGGACTTTCAATGGGAGACCCAGTACTTC. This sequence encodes CASSPSLDFQWETQYF.

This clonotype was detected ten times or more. CDR3 nucleotide sequence: TGTGCCAGCAGCACAGGGGGCGTGGAGCTGTTTTTT. Amino acid sequence: CASSTGGVELFF. This chain connects TRBV12-3 or TRBV12-4 to TRBJ2-2; 9 nucleotides align to TRBD1. The CDR3 contains 12 residues. The V segment lost 6 bases and the J segment 10 bases; nucleotides outside the gene matches: 3.

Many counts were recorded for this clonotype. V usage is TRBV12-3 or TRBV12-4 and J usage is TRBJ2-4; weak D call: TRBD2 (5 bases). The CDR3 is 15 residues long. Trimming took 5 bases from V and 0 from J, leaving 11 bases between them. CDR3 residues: CASSPERGAKNIQYF. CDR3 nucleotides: TGTGCCAGCAGTCCTGAACGGGGAGCCAAAAACATTCAGTACTTC.

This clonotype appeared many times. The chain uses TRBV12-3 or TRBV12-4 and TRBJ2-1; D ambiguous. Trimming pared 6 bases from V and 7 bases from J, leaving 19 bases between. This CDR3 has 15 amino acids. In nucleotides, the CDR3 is TGTGCCAGCAGGATCTTGTTGGGCCCGGCAAATGAGCAGTTCTTC. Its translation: CASRILLGPANEQFF.

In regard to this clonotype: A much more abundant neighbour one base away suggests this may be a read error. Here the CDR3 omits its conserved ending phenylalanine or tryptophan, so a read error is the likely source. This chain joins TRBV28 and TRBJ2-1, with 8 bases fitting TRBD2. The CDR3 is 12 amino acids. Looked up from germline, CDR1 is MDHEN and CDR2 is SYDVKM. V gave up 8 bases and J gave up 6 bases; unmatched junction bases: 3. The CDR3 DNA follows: TGTGCCAGCTGCGGGACTAGCAATGAGCAGTTCCTC. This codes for CASCGTSNEQFL.